Sequencing of this T cell receptor beta chain was carried out in a study of T cells after yellow fever vaccination. MiXCR, run by TCRdb on the 5' RACE reads, gives a single entry per CDR3 protein. The profile covers about 170,000 distinct CDR3 sequences, with approximately 9.9% appearing a single time and 36% taken by the ten largest. Worth noting for this clonotype: Its matching antigen is unknown.

Study findings and constraints: Post-booster repertoires again held most primary-vaccination clones (roughly 95% CD4, over 80% CD8).

Germline-derived CDR1 and CDR2 are SGHVS and FNYEAQ. V lost 1 base, J lost 5 bases, and 11 bases lay in between. The CDR3 extends over 14 amino acids. The chain uses TRBV7-6 and TRBJ1-1; tentative D call: TRBD1 (5 bases). The receptor comes from a young man who received the YFV17D yellow fever vaccine. This sample comprised CD8+ T cells sorted from PBMCs, obtained 15 days after the yellow fever booster vaccination. CDR3 amino acids: CASSLDAGGTEAFF. The CDR3 bases are TGTGCCAGCAGCTTAGATGCCGGGGGGACTGAAGCTTTCTTT.